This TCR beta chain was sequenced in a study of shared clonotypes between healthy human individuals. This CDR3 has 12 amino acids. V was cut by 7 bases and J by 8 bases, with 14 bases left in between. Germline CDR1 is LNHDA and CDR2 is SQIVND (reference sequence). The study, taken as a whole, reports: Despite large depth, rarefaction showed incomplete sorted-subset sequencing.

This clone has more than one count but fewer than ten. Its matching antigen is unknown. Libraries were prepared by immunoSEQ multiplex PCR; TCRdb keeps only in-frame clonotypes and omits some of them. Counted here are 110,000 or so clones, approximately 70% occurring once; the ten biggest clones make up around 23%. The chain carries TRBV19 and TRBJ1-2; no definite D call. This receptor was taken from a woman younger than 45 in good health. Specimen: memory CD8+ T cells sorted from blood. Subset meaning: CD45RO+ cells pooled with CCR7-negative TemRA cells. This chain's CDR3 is CASNDLLSGYTF. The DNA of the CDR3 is TGTGCCAGTAATGACCTTCTATCGGGCTACACCTTC.